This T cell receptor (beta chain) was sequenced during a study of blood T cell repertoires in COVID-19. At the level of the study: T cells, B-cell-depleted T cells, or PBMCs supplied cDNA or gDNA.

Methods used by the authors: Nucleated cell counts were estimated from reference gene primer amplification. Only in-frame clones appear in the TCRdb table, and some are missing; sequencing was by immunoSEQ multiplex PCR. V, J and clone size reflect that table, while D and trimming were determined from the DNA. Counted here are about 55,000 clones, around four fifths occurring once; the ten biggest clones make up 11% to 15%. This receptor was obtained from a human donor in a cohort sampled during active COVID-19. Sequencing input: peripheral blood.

CDR3 DNA sequence: TGTGCCAGCAGACAGACACTTAAGTCCTACAATGAGCAGTTCTTC. Encoded protein: CASRQTLKSYNEQFF. V gene TRBV21-1 combines with J gene TRBJ2-1; the D call TRBD1 from the table was never checked on the DNA. TRBV21-1 is a pseudogene. The CDR3 is 15 amino acids.